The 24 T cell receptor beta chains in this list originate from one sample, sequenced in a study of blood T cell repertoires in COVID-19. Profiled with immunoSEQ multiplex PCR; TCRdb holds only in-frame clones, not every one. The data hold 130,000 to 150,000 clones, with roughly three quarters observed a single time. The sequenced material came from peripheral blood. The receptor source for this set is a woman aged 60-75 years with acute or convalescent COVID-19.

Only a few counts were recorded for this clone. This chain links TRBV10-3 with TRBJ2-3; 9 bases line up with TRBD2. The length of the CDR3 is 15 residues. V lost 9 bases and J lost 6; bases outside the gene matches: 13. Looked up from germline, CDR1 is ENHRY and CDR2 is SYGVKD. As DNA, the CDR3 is TGTGCCATTGGGACTAGCTCAAGATTGGCGGATACGCAGTATTTT. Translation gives CAIGTSSRLADTQYF.

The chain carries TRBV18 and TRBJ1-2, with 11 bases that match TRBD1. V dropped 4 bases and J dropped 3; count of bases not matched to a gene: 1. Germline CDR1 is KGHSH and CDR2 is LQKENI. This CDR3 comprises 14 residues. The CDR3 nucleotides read TGTGCCAGCTCACAGGACAGGGGGCACTATGGCTACACCTTC. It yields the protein CASSQDRGHYGYTF.

CDR3 region: CASSRDRPYEQYF. The DNA of the CDR3 is TGTGCCAGCAGCCGGGACAGGCCATACGAGCAGTACTTC. The chain carries TRBV6-5 and TRBJ2-7, with 8 bases that match TRBD1. The CDR3 length is 13 residues. Per germline, CDR1 MNHEY and CDR2 SVGAGI. With 6 bases clipped from V and 4 bases from J, the junction kept 5 bases outside the gene matches.

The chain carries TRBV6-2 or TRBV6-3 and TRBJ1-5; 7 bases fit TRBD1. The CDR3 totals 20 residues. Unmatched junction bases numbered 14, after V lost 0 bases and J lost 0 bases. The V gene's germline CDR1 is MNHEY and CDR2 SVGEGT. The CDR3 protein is CASSYSRTGGTFNSNQPQHF. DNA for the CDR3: TGTGCCAGCAGTTACTCCAGGACAGGAGGGACCTTTAATAGCAATCAGCCCCAGCATTTT.

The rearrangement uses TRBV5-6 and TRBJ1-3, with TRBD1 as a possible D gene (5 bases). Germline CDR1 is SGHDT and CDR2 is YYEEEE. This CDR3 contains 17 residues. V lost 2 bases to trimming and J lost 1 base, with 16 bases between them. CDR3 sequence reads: CASSFISDSRSGNTIYF. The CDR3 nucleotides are TGTGCCAGCAGCTTTATTTCCGACAGTCGGTCTGGAAACACCATATATTTT.

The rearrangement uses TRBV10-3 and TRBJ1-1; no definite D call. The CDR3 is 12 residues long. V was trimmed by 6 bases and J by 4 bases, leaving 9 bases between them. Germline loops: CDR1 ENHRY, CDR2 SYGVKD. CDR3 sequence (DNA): TGTGCCATCAGGGGAGGGAGCACTGAAGCTTTCTTT. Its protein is CAIRGGSTEAFF.

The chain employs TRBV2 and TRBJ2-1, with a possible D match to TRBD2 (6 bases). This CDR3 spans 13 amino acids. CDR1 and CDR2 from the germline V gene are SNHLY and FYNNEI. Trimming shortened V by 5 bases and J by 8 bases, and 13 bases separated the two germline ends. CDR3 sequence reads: CASSQTRLDEQFF. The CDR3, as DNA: TGTGCCAGCAGTCAGACTAGGCTGGATGAGCAGTTCTTC.

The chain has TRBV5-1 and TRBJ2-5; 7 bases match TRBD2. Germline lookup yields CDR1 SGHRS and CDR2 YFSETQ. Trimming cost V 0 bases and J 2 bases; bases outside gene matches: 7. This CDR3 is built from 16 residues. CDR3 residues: CASSLGAGESQETQYF. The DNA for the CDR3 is TGCGCCAGCAGCTTGGGGGCGGGAGAAAGTCAAGAGACCCAGTACTTC.

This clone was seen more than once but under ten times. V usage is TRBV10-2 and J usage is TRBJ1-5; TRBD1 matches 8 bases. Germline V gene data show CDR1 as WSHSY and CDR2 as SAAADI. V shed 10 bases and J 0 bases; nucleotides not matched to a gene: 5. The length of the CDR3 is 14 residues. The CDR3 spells CATEDRASNQPQHF. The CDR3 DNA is TGCGCCACCGAGGACAGGGCTAGCAATCAGCCCCAGCATTTT.

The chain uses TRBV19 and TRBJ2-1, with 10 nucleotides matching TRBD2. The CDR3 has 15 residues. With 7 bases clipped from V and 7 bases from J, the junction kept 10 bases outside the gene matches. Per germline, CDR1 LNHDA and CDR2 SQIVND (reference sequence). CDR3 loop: CASTTLAGASNEQFF. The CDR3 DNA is TGTGCCAGTACGACGCTAGCGGGAGCATCGAATGAGCAGTTCTTC.

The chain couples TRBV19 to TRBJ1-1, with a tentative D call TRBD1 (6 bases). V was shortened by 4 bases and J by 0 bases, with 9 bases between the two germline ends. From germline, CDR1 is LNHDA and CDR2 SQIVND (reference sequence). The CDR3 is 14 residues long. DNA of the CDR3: TGTGCCAGTAGTACTAGGACAGTGAACACTGAAGCTTTCTTT. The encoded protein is CASSTRTVNTEAFF.

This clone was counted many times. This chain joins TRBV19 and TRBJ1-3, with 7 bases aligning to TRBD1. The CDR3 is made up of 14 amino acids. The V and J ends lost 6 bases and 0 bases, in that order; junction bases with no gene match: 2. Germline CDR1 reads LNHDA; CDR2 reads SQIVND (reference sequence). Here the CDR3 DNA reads TGTGCCAGTAGGACAGGGAGCTCTGGAAACACCATATATTTT. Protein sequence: CASRTGSSGNTIYF.

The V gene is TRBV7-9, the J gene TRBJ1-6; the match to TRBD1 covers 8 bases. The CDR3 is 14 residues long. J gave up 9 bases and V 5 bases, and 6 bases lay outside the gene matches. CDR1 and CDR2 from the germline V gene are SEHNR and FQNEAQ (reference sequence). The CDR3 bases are TGTGCCAGCAGCCACCGGGACAGGACTTCACCCCTCCACTTT. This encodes CASSHRDRTSPLHF.

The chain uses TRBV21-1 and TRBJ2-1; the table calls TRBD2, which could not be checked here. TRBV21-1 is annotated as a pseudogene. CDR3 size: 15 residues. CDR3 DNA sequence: TGTGCCAGCAGCTTATGGAGTAGGTGCTACAATGAGCAGTTCTTC. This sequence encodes CASSLWSRCYNEQFF.

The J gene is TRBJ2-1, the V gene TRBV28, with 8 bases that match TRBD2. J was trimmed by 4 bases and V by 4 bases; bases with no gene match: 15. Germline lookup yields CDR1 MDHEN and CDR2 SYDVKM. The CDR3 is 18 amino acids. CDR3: CASSSHRGGGRGYNEQFF. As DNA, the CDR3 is TGTGCCAGCAGTTCCCATCGGGGGGGCGGGAGAGGTTACAATGAGCAGTTCTTC.

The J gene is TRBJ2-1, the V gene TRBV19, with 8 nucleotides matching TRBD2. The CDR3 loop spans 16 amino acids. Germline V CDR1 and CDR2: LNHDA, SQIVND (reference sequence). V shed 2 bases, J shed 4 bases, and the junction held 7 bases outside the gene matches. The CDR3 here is CASSILAGPPYNEQFF. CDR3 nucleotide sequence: TGTGCCAGTAGTATACTAGCGGGCCCCCCATACAATGAGCAGTTCTTC.

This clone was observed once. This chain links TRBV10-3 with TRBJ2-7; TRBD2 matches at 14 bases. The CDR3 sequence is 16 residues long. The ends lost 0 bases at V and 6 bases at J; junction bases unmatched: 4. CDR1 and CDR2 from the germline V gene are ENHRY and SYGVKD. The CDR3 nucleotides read TGTGCCATCAGTGAGTCGGGACTAGCGGGAGTCCGCGAGCAGTACTTC. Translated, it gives CAISESGLAGVREQYF.

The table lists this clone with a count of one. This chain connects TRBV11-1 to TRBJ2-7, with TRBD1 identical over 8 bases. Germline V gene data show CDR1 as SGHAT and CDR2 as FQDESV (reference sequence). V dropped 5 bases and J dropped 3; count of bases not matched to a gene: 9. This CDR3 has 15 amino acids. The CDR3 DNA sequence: TGTGCCAGCAGCCCAACCGGGACAGGCCTCTACGAGCAGTACTTC. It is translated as CASSPTGTGLYEQYF.

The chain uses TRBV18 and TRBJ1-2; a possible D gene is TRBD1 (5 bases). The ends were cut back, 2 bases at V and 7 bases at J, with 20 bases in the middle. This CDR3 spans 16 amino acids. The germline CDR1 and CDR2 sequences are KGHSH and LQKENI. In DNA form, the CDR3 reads TGTGCCAGCTCACCAACGGGTGGGCAGGGCCTCGGTGGCTACACCTTC. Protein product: CASSPTGGQGLGGYTF.

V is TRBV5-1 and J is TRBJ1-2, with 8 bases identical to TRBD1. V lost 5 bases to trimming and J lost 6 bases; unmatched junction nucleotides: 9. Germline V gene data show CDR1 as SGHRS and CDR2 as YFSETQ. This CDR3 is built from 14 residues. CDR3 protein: CASSLSTGVDGYTF. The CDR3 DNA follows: TGCGCCAGCAGTCTATCGACAGGGGTAGATGGCTACACCTTC.

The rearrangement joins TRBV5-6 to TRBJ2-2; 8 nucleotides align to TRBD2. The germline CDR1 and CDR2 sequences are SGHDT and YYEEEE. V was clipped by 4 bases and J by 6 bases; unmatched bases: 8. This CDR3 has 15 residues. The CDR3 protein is CASSPGPGGAGELFF. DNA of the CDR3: TGTGCCAGCAGCCCCGGACCGGGAGGGGCCGGGGAGCTGTTTTTT. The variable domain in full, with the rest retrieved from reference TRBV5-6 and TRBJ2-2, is DAGVTQSPTHLIKTRGQQVTLRCSPKSGHDTVSWYQQALGQGPQFIFQYYEEEERQRGNFPDRFSGHQFPNYSSELNVNALLLGDSALYLCASSPGPGGAGELFFGEGSRLTVL.

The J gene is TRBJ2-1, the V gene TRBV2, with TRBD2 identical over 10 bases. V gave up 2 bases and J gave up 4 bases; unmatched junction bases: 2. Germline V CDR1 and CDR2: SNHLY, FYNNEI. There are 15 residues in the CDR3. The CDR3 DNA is TGTGCCAGCAGTGAACTAGCGGGAGCGTACAATGAGCAGTTCTTC. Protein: CASSELAGAYNEQFF.

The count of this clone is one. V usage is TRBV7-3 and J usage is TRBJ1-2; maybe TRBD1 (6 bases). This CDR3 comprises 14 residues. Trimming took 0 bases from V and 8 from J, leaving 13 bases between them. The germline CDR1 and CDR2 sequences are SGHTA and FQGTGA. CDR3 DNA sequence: TGTGCCAGCAGCTTAACTGGGGGGGCTGAAGGCTACACCTTC. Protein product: CASSLTGGAEGYTF.

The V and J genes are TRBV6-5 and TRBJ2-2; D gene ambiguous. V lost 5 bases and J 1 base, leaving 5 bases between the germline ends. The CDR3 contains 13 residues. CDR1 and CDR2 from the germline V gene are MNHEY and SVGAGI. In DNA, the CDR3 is TGTGCCAGCAGTCGCAGGAACACCGGGGAGCTGTTTTTT. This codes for CASSRRNTGELFF.